This TCR beta chain came from a study of cytomegalovirus exposure and HLA in healthy donors. Overall study: Out of 150 million to 200 million T cells, an earlier analysis found fewer than 140 million unique TCR beta sequences in total.

The length of the CDR3 is 15 residues. Germline CDR1 and CDR2: LGHNT and FRNRAP. Trimming stripped 0 bases from V and 3 bases from J, with 11 bases between. The study's findings and limits: The listing of 150 to 200 TCR beta chains classed them as cytomegalovirus-associated. Reported findings show TCR beta sequences accurately forecast HLA-A and HLA-B alleles in most subjects. In a later analysis, CMV-associated beta chains were mostly HLA-associated, it appeared.

The PCR was carried out with 60 Vbeta primers and 13 Jbeta primers. Data came from immunoSEQ multiplex PCR; TCRdb stores just in-frame clones and leaves some out. The sample yields around 92,000 clones, about four fifths seen once. On this clone itself: Its target is unknown.

The sequence was obtained from a human donor in good health. This sequence joins TRBV12-5 and TRBJ1-1; D unresolved. Sequencing was performed on PBMCs. The CDR3 bases are TGTGCTAGTGGTTTGGTACACGGGGTGCACACTGAAGCTTTCTTT. Protein sequence: CASGLVHGVHTEAFF. The full variable domain, its missing parts supplied by reference TRBV12-5 and TRBJ1-1, is DARVTQTPRHKVTEMGQEVTMRCQPILGHNTVFWYRQTMMQGLELLAYFRNRAPLDDSGMPKDRFSAEMPDATLATLKIQPSEPRDSAVYFCASGLVHGVHTEAFFGQGTRLTVV.